This T cell receptor beta chain was profiled in a study of OX40 agonist ivuxolimab in advanced cancers. Whole-study findings and limits: In the 0.1-3.0 mg/kg groups, partial responders showed among the lowest expansion.

Only in-frame clones appear in the TCRdb table, and some are missing; sequencing was by immunoSEQ multiplex PCR. The table shows 51,000 or so clones, with less than 90% occurring only once. About this clone: Its antigen is currently unknown.

Collection of blood occurred at baseline, at cycle 4 day 1, and at cycle 7 day 1. Germline lookup yields CDR1 MGHRA and CDR2 YSYEKL. J lost 3 bases, V lost 4 bases, and 5 bases had no gene match. The CDR3 consists of 16 residues. The sequence was collected from an adult with an advanced solid tumor such as melanoma, head and neck, liver or kidney cancer. The chain links TRBV4-1 to TRBJ2-5; TRBD2 aligns across 13 bases. Specimen: CD4+ or CD8+ T cells sorted from blood, collected in a trial of the OX40 agonist ivuxolimab. This chain's CDR3 is CASSLTGTSGEETQYF. The CDR3 DNA sequence: TGCGCCAGCAGCCTGACCGGGACTAGCGGGGAAGAGACCCAGTACTTC.